The 11 T cell receptor beta chains below were found in one sample sequenced in a study of immune evolution from preneoplasia to lung adenocarcinoma. Measured with immunoSEQ multiplex PCR; TCRdb has only the in-frame clones, and not every one. Altogether about 5,700 clones are present, approximately 85% being singletons, with the ten largest covering more than 8.5%. Source material: FFPE normal lung tissue adjacent to the tumor. The receptors here all came from a person aged 45 to 69 with lung adenocarcinoma.

The V and J genes are TRBV10-2 and TRBJ2-1; D might be TRBD2 (6 bases). The CDR3 contains 15 residues. V dropped 6 bases and J dropped 6 bases, with 18 bases sitting between them. The germline gives CDR1 WSHSY, CDR2 SAAADI. This CDR3 reads CASREWGEEGNEQFF. In DNA, the CDR3 is TGCGCCAGCAGGGAATGGGGGGAGGAAGGCAATGAGCAGTTCTTC.

The genes are TRBV7-9 and TRBJ1-1, with D possibly being TRBD1 (5 bases). The CDR3 length is 14 residues. Germline loops: CDR1 SEHNR, CDR2 FQNEAQ (reference sequence). V lost 8 bases and J lost 2, with 15 bases in between. The CDR3 loop reads CASSEGVGNTEAFF. In DNA, the CDR3 is TGTGCCAGCTCTGAAGGGGTCGGTAACACTGAAGCTTTCTTT.

This clone was counted only a few times. The junction shows a germline mismatch at one end, possibly a read error. The V gene is TRBV5-4, the J gene TRBJ2-2, with 11 bases lining up with TRBD2. Germline lookup yields CDR1 SGHNT and CDR2 YYREEE (reference sequence). CDR3 length: 16 residues. The CDR3 spells CASSILAGVGTGELLF. CDR3 nucleotide sequence: TGTGCCAGCAGCATACTAGCGGGAGTAGGTACCGGGGAGCTGCTTTTT.

V gene TRBV2 combines with J gene TRBJ1-2; D is undetermined. Germline loops: CDR1 SNHLY, CDR2 FYNNEI. The V end was cut by 4 bases, the J end by 8 bases, with 14 bases between. CDR3 size: 13 residues. The CDR3 protein is CASSGAGSWGYTF. The CDR3 nucleotides are TGTGCCAGCAGTGGGGCGGGGTCCTGGGGCTACACCTTC.

This chain joins TRBV7-9 and TRBJ2-1, with TRBD1 as a possible D gene (6 bases). Per germline, CDR1 SEHNR and CDR2 FQNEAQ (reference sequence). The V end lost 8 bases, the J end lost 4 bases, and 18 bases lay between the germline ends. The CDR3 spans 15 residues. The CDR3 region has the DNA TGTGCCAGCGTTCGCCAACCGGGACAATACAATGAGCAGTTCTTC. It specifies CASVRQPGQYNEQFF.

The J gene is TRBJ1-5, the V gene TRBV5-1, with TRBD1 matching over 7 bases. The CDR3 consists of 14 residues. Germline CDR1 is SGHRS and CDR2 is YFSETQ. V shed 0 bases and J 9 bases; nucleotides not matched to a gene: 6. DNA of the CDR3: TGCGCCAGCAGCTTGGGGGACAGCTACGGGCCCCAGCATTTT. Its translation: CASSLGDSYGPQHF.

This chain connects TRBV11-2 to TRBJ2-3; D is possibly TRBD2 (6 bases). The CDR3 consists of 16 residues. CDR1 and CDR2 from the germline V gene are SGHAT and FQNNGV. The V and J ends lost 0 bases and 4 bases respectively, with 14 bases between them. The CDR3 protein is CASSLDGAGIPDTQYF. For the CDR3, the DNA is TGTGCCAGCAGCTTAGATGGGGCGGGAATCCCAGATACGCAGTATTTT. The variable domain in full, with the rest retrieved from reference TRBV11-2 and TRBJ2-3, is EAGVAQSPRYKIIEKRQSVAFWCNPISGHATLYWYQQILGQGPKLLIQFQNNGVVDDSQLPKDRFSAERLKGVDSTLKIQPAKLEDSAVYLCASSLDGAGIPDTQYFGPGTRLTVL.

The J gene is TRBJ1-4, the V gene TRBV6-1; no clear D gene. This CDR3 contains 15 residues. Germline-derived CDR1 and CDR2 are MNHNS and SASEGT. Trimming took 0 bases from V and 7 from J, leaving 12 bases between them. The CDR3 DNA reads as TGTGCCAGCAGTGAAGCGATTCGGATGTCTGAAAAACTGTTTTTT. Protein product: CASSEAIRMSEKLFF.

J is TRBJ1-2 and V is TRBV5-6; D unclear. Germline-derived CDR1 and CDR2 are SGHDT and YYEEEE. This CDR3 is 13 amino acids long. V was clipped by 4 bases and J by 6 bases, with 13 bases between them. CDR3 sequence reads: CASSRSERDGYTF. In DNA form, the CDR3 reads TGTGCCAGCAGCCGTTCCGAGAGGGATGGCTACACCTTC.

In this sample, this clone turned up once. This chain uses TRBV5-1 with TRBJ2-5; 10 bases align to TRBD2. The CDR3 has 14 residues. Per germline, CDR1 SGHRS and CDR2 YFSETQ. J gave up 5 bases and V 7 bases, and 8 bases lay outside the gene matches. CDR3 region: CASGAGGPRETQYF. CDR3 in DNA: TGCGCCAGCGGAGCGGGAGGGCCGCGGGAGACCCAGTACTTC.

The chain recombines TRBV28 with TRBJ1-1, with 7 bases matching TRBD1. This CDR3 is built from 12 residues. Germline V gene data show CDR1 as MDHEN and CDR2 as SYDVKM. V lost 7 bases and J lost 6; bases outside the gene matches: 5. CDR3 sequence reads: CASTRQGSEAFF. DNA for the CDR3: TGTGCCAGCACACGACAGGGATCTGAAGCTTTCTTT.